The 7 T cell receptor beta chains in this list originate from one sample, sequenced in a study of blood T cell repertoires in COVID-19. TCRdb keeps only in-frame clones here, not all; method: immunoSEQ multiplex PCR. The sample has under 300,000 clones, approximately 81% seen once. The sample comprised PBMCs or T cells enriched from blood (not recorded which). Receptors originate from a woman between 50 and 59 years old who had been exposed to COVID-19.

CDR3 amino acids: CASSVEGARSGNTIYF. In DNA form, the CDR3 reads TGTGCCAGCAGCGTAGAGGGGGCCCGTTCTGGAAACACCATATATTTT. The chain uses TRBV9 and TRBJ1-3; TRBD1 aligns across 7 bases. CDR1 is SGDLS, CDR2 YYNGEE, per germline. V dropped 0 bases and J dropped 1; count of bases not matched to a gene: 4. The CDR3 has 16 residues.

The chain has TRBV7-3 and TRBJ1-1, with D uncertain. Germline V CDR1 and CDR2: SGHTA, FQGTGA. CDR3 size: 13 residues. Trimming stripped 2 bases from V and 3 bases from J, with 7 bases between. The CDR3 DNA sequence: TGTGCCAGCAGCTTATACCGGGACACTGAAGCTTTCTTT. This gives the protein CASSLYRDTEAFF.

This chain connects TRBV10-3 to TRBJ1-4, with D perhaps TRBD1 (6 bases). Germline CDR1 reads ENHRY; CDR2 reads SYGVKD. V was shortened by 6 bases and J by 7 bases, with 9 bases between the two germline ends. This CDR3 is built from 12 residues. In DNA, the CDR3 is TGTGCCATCAGGGCGGACAGTGAAAAACTGTTTTTT. Translated: CAIRADSEKLFF.

The V gene is TRBV5-1, the J gene TRBJ1-2; D ambiguous. The CDR3 contains 13 residues. Germline V gives CDR1 SGHRS, CDR2 YFSETQ. The ends were cut back, 0 bases at V and 6 bases at J, with 9 bases in the middle. The CDR3 reads CASSLVWGDGYTF. In DNA form, the CDR3 reads TGCGCCAGCAGCTTGGTGTGGGGAGATGGCTACACCTTC.

The V gene is TRBV5-8, the J gene TRBJ2-3, with D hard to call. V shed 5 bases and J shed 6 bases, with 10 bases lying between them. CDR3 length: 12 amino acids. Per the germline V gene, CDR1 is SGHTS and CDR2 is YDEGEE. In DNA form, the CDR3 reads TGTGCCAGCAGGAAAACCGCGGATACGCAGTATTTT. It encodes CASRKTADTQYF.

The chain uses TRBV3-1 (or the pseudogene TRBV3-2) and TRBJ2-1, with 8 nucleotides matching TRBD1. Germline CDR1 reads LGHDT; CDR2 reads YNNKEL (reference sequence). V dropped 0 bases and J dropped 4; count of bases not matched to a gene: 5. This CDR3 spans 16 amino acids. This CDR3 reads CASSQDRQGPYNEQFF. For the CDR3, the DNA is TGTGCCAGCAGCCAAGATCGACAGGGGCCTTACAATGAGCAGTTCTTC.

This clone was counted between two and nine times. The chain combines TRBV19 with TRBJ1-5; D is uncertain. The V end was cut by 10 bases, the J end by 7 bases, with 14 bases between. Germline-derived CDR1 and CDR2 are LNHDA and SQIVND (reference sequence). The CDR3 extends over 12 amino acids. The CDR3 DNA reads TGTGCCACCCGGCGGGGTTTCCAGCCCCAGCATTTT. This gives the protein CATRRGFQPQHF.